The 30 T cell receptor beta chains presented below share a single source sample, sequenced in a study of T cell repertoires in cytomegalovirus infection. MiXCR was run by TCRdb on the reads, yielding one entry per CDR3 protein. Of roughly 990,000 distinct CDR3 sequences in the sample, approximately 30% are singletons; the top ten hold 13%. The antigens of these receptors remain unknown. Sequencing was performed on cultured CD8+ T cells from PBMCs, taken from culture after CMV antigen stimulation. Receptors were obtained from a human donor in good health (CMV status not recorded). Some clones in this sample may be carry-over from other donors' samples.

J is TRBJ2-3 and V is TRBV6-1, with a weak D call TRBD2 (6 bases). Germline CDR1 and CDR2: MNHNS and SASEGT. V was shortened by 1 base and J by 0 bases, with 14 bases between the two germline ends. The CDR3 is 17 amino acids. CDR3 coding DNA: TGTGCCAGCAGTGAAGTTCTAGCGAGAATTAGCACAGATACGCAGTATTTT. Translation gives CASSEVLARISTDTQYF.

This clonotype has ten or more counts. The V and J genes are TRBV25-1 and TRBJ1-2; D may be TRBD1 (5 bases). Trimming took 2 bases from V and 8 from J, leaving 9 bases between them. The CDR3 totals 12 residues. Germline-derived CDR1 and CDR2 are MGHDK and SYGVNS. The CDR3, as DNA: TGTGCCAGCAGTGAAGGGGGGGACGGCTACACCTTC. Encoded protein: CASSEGGDGYTF.

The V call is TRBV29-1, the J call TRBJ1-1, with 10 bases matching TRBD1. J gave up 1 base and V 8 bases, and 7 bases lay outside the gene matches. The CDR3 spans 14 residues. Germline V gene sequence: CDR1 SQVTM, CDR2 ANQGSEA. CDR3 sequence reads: CSQDRDRGNTEAFF. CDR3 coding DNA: TGCAGCCAAGACCGGGACAGGGGGAACACTGAAGCTTTCTTT.

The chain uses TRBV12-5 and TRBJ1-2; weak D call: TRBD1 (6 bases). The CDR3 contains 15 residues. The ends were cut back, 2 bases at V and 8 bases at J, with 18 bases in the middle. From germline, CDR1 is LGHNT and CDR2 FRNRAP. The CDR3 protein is CASGLTRTVVEGYTF. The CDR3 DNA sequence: TGTGCTAGTGGTTTGACCCGGACAGTCGTTGAGGGCTACACCTTC.

The CDR3 region has the DNA TGTGCCAGCAGTTACTCGATGCCAGGACTAGCGGTTAATGAGCAGTTCTTC. It translates to CASSYSMPGLAVNEQFF. This chain connects TRBV6-5 to TRBJ2-1; 10 bases agree with TRBD2. Looked up from germline, CDR1 is MNHEY and CDR2 is SVGAGI. After removal of 0 bases from V and 7 bases from J, the junction contained 9 bases not matched to a gene. The CDR3 sequence is 17 residues long.

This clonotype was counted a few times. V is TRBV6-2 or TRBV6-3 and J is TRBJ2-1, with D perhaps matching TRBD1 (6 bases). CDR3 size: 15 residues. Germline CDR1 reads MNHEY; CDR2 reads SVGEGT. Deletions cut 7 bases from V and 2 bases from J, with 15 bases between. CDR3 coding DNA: TGTGCCAGCATCCTAGGACAGACTACCTACAATGAGCAGTTCTTC. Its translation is CASILGQTTYNEQFF.

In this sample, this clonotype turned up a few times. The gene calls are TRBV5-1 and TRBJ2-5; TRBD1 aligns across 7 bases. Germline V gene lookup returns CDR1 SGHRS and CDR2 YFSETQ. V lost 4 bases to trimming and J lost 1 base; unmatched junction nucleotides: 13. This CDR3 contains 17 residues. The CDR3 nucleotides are TGCGCCAGCAGCATCCCCTCTGAGGGGGCTTTCCAAGAGACCCAGTACTTC. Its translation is CASSIPSEGAFQETQYF.

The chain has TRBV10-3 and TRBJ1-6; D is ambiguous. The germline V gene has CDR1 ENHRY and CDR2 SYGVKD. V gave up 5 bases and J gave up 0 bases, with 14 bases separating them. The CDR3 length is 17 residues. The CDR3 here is CAISRARESSYNSPLHF. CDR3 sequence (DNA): TGTGCCATCAGTAGGGCGAGAGAAAGCTCCTATAATTCACCCCTCCACTTT.

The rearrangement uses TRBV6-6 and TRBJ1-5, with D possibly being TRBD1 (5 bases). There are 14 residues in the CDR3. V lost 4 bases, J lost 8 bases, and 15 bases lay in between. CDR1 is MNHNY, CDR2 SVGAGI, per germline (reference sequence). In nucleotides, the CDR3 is TGTGCCAGCAGTTCCGGGACGCCGGACGAGCCCCAGCATTTT. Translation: CASSSGTPDEPQHF.

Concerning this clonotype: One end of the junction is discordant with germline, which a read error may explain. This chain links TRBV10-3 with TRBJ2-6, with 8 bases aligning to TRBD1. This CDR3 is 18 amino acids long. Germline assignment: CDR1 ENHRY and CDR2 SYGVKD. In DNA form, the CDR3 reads TGTGCCATCAGTGCCCGGGACAGGAAAAGCTCTGGGACCAACGTCCTGACTTTC. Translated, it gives CAISARDRKSSGTNVLTF.

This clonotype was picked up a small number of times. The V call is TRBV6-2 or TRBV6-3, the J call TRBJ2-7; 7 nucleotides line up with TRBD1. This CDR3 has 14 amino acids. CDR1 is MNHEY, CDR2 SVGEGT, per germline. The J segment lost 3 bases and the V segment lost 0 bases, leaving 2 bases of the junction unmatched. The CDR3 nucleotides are TGTGCCAGCAGTTACTCTGCAGGGGGCTACGAGCAGTACGTC. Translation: CASSYSAGGYEQYV.

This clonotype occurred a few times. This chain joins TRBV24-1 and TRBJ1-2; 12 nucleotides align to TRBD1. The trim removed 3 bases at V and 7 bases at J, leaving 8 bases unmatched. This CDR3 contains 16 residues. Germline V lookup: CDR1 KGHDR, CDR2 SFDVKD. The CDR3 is CATSDPGTGGEFGYTF. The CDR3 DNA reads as TGTGCCACCAGTGATCCGGGGACAGGGGGCGAATTTGGCTACACCTTC.

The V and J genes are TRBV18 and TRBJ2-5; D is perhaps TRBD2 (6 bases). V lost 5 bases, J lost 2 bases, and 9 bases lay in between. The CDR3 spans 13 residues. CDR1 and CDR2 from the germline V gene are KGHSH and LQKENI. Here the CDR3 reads CASSSTSQETQYF. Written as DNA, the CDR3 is TGTGCCAGCTCATCGACTAGTCAAGAGACCCAGTACTTC. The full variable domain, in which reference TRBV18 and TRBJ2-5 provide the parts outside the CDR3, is NAGVMQNPRHLVRRRGQEARLRCSPMKGHSHVYWYRQLPEEGLKFMVYLQKENIIDESGMPKERFSAEFPKEGPSILRIQQVVRGDSAAYFCASSSTSQETQYFGPGTRLLVL.

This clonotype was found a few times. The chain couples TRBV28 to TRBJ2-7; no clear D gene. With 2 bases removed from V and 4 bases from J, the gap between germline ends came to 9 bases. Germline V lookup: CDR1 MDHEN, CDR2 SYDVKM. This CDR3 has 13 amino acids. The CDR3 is CASSLARPYEQYV. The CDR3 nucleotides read TGTGCCAGCAGTTTAGCGCGACCGTACGAGCAGTACGTC.

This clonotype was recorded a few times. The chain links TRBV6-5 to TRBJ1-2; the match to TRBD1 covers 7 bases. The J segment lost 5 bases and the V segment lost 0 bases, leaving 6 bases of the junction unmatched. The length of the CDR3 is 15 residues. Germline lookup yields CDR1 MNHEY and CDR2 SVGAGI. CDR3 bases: TGTGCCAGCAGTTACTCATACCCGGGACAGTATGGCTACACCTTC. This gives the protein CASSYSYPGQYGYTF.

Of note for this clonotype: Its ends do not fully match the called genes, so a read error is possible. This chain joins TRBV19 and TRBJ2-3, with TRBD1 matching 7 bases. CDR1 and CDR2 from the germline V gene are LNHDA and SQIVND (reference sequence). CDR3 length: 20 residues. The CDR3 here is CASSIEGTSTGMWSTDTQYF. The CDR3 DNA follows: TGTGCTAGTAGTATAGAGGGGACCTCGACAGGGATGTGGAGCACAGATACGCAGTATTTT.

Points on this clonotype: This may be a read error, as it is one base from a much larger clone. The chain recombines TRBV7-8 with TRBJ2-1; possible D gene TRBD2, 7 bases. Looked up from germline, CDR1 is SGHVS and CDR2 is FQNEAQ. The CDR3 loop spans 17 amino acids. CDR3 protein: CASSYTGTLGGYNGQFF. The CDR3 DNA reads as TGTGCCAGCAGCTACACCGGGACACTGGGAGGGTACAATGGGCAGTTCTTC.

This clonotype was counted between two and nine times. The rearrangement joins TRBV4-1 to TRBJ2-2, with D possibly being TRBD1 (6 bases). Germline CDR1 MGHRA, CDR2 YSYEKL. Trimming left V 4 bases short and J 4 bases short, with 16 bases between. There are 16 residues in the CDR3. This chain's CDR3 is CASSPSAGQTTGELFF. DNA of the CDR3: TGCGCCAGCAGCCCCTCGGCAGGACAGACCACCGGGGAGCTGTTTTTT.

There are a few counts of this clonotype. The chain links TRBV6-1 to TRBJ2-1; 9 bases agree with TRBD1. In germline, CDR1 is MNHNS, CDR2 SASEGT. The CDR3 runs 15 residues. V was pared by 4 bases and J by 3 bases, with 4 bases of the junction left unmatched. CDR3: CASSVGQGVYNEQFF. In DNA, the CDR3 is TGTGCCAGCAGTGTGGGACAGGGCGTCTACAATGAGCAGTTCTTC.

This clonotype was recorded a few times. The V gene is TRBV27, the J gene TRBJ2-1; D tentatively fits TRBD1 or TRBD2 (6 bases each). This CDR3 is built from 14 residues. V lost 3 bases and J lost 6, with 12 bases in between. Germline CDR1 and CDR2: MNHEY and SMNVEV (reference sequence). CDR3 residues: CASSLWGASNEQFF. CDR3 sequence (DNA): TGTGCCAGCAGTTTGTGGGGGGCCAGCAATGAGCAGTTCTTC.

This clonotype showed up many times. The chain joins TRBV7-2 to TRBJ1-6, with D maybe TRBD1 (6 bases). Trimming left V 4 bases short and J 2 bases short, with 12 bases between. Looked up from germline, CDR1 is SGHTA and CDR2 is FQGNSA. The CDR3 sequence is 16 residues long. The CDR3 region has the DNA TGTGCCAGCAGCTCGCAGGGGAATACCTATAATTCACCCCTCCACTTT. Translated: CASSSQGNTYNSPLHF.

CDR3 in amino acids: CASSLSRGTGFSEQFF. Here the CDR3 DNA reads TGTGCCAGCAGTTTAAGTAGAGGGACAGGGTTTAGTGAGCAGTTCTTC. This rearrangement joins TRBV28 to TRBJ2-1; 9 bases are a match to TRBD1. Germline-derived CDR1 and CDR2 are MDHEN and SYDVKM. Trimming cost V 2 bases and J 9 bases; bases outside gene matches: 11. The CDR3 covers 16 residues.

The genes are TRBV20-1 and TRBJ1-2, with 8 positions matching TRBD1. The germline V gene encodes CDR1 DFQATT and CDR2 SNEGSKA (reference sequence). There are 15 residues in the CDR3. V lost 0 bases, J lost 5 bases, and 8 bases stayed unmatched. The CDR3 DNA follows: TGCAGTGCTAGAGACAGGGGTAGGACAGGGTATGGCTACACCTTC. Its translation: CSARDRGRTGYGYTF.

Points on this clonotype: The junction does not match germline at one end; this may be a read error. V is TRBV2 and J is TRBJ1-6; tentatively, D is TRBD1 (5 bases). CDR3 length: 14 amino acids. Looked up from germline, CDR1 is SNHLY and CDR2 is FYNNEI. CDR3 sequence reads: CATSEGLYNPPLHF. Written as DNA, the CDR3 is TGTGCCACCAGTGAGGGACTATATAATCCACCCCTCCACTTT.

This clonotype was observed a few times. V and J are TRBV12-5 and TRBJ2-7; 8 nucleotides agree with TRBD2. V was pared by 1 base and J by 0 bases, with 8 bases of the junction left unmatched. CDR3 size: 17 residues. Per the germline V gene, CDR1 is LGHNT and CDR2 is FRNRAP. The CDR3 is CASGLDLSGISSYEQYF. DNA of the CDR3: TGTGCTAGTGGTTTGGACCTTAGCGGGATAAGCTCCTACGAGCAGTACTTC.

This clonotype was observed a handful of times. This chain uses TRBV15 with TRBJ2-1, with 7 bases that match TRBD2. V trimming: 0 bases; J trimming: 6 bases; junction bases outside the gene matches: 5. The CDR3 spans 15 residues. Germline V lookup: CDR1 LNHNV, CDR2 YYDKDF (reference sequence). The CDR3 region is CATSRERGSSNEQFF. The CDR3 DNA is TGTGCCACCAGCAGAGAGCGGGGGTCCAGCAATGAGCAGTTCTTC. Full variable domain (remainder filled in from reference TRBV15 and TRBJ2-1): DAMVIQNPRYQVTQFGKPVTLSCSQTLNHNVMYWYQQKSSQAPKLLFHYYDKDFNNEADTPDNFQSRRPNTSFCFLDIRSPGLGDTAMYLCATSRERGSSNEQFFGPGTRLTVL.

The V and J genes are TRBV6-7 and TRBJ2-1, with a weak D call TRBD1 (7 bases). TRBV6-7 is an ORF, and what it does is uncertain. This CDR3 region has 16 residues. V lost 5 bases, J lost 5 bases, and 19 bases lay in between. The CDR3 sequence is CASSHPTRQGDNEQFF. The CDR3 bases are TGTGCCAGCAGTCACCCGACTAGGCAGGGGGACAATGAGCAGTTCTTC.

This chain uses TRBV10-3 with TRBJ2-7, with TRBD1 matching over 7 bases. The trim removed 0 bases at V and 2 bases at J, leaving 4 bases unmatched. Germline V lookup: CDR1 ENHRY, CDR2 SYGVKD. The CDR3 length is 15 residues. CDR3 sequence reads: CAISESQGVAYEQYF. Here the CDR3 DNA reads TGTGCCATCAGTGAGTCCCAGGGGGTCGCCTACGAGCAGTACTTC.

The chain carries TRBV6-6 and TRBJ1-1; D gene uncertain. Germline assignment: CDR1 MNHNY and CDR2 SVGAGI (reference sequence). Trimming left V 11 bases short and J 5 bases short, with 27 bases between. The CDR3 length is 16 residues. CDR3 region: CAATLTPARVGTEAFF. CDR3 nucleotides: TGTGCCGCTACACTAACCCCCGCTAGGGTCGGGACTGAAGCTTTCTTT.

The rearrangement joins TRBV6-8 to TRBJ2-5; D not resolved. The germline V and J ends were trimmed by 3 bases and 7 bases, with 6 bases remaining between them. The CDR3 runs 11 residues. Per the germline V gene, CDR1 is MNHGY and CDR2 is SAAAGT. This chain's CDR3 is CASSYLWTQYF. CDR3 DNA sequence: TGTGCCAGCAGTTATCTTTGGACCCAGTACTTC.